This T cell receptor (beta chain) was documented in a study of Ad26.COV2.S vaccination and SARS-CoV-2 variants. Treatment: roughly 19 received Ad26.COV2.S at low or high dose, single or two shots; five or six received placebo; per-sample allocation not given. Material that was analyzed had been drawn on day 63 after the first vaccine or placebo injection. Measured with immunoSEQ multiplex PCR; TCRdb has only the in-frame clones, and not every one. The sample includes 400,000 to 450,000 clones, around 90% of them seen just once. The source material was peripheral blood, sampled in a trial of Ad26.COV2.S vaccine versus placebo. This TCR was recovered from a person aged 18 to 65 who received the Ad26.COV2.S COVID-19 vaccine or a placebo.

CDR3 residues: CASSSLDSSGNSYNEQFF. CDR3 sequence (DNA): TGCGCCAGCAGCTCCTTGGACAGTAGCGGGAATTCCTACAATGAGCAGTTCTTC. The V and J genes are TRBV5-1 and TRBJ2-1; TRBD2 aligns across 8 bases. This CDR3 comprises 18 residues. The germline CDR1 and CDR2 sequences are SGHRS and YFSETQ. Unmatched junction bases numbered 12, after V lost 3 bases and J lost 1 base.